The TCR beta chain under discussion was sequenced for a study of response to subunit inactivated influenza vaccine. This CDR3 contains 14 residues. Trimming took off 4 bases at V and 6 bases at J, with 16 bases between the two ends. Germline CDR1 is SGHRS and CDR2 is YFSETQ. TCRdb independently ran MiXCR on the RT-PCR reads; one entry per CDR3 protein. Seen here are 800,000 or so distinct CDR3 sequences, around 20% observed once, and the top ten hold about 10%. The sequence came from a man between 45 and 60 years old who received an inactivated influenza vaccine. The specimen comprised PBMCs from blood, sampled roughly 5 days after vaccination. The rearrangement links TRBV5-1 to TRBJ1-1; D is ambiguous. CDR3 residues: CASSAAQEVPEAFF. The CDR3 bases are TGCGCCAGCAGCGCCGCACAAGAAGTCCCTGAAGCTTTCTTT.